The 10 T cell receptor beta chains below all came from one sample that was sequenced in a study of blood T cell repertoires in COVID-19. Some clones are missing from TCRdb's copy, which holds only in-frame ones; the method was immunoSEQ multiplex PCR. The sample has around 480,000 clones, 87% seen once. Source material: PBMCs or T cells enriched from blood (not recorded which). Source of these receptors: a woman between 18 and 29 years old who had recovered from COVID-19.

The V call is TRBV5-1, the J call TRBJ2-3; 8 nucleotides align to TRBD1. Germline loops: CDR1 SGHRS, CDR2 YFSETQ. The CDR3 extends over 15 amino acids. J gave up 6 bases and V 2 bases, and 8 bases lay outside the gene matches. CDR3 in amino acids: CASSLAGGAGDTQYF. The CDR3 DNA follows: TGCGCCAGCAGCTTAGCAGGGGGCGCAGGGGATACGCAGTATTTT.

About this clone itself: This specimen includes other DNA sequences encoding the same CDR3. The chain has TRBV6-5 and TRBJ1-2; 10 nucleotides match TRBD1. The CDR3 totals 13 residues. V lost 6 bases, J lost 7 bases, and 5 bases stayed unmatched. Germline lookup yields CDR1 MNHEY and CDR2 SVGAGI. The CDR3 DNA follows: TGTGCCAGCAGCTCCGGACAGGGGGGTGGCTACACCTTC. Protein product: CASSSGQGGGYTF.

This CDR3 is CASSQVSGTGIHEQYF. In DNA, the CDR3 is TGCGCCAGCAGCCAAGTATCCGGGACAGGCATCCACGAGCAGTACTTC. This chain links TRBV4-1 with TRBJ2-7, with 8 bases identical to TRBD1. This CDR3 contains 16 residues. Germline V gene sequence: CDR1 MGHRA, CDR2 YSYEKL. V shed 1 base, J shed 5 bases, and the junction held 10 bases outside the gene matches.

The rearrangement joins TRBV5-1 to TRBJ2-7; 11 bases match TRBD1. The CDR3 consists of 16 residues. Germline V gives CDR1 SGHRS, CDR2 YFSETQ. J was trimmed by 0 bases and V by 4 bases; bases with no gene match: 6. CDR3 in DNA: TGCGCCAGCAGCCGCGGGACAGGGGGATACTCCTACGAGCAGTACTTC. Translation gives CASSRGTGGYSYEQYF.

The sample holds one count of this clone. The chain has TRBV19 and TRBJ1-4, with D maybe TRBD1 (6 bases). Trimming left V 4 bases short and J 0 bases short, with 12 bases between. CDR1 LNHDA and CDR2 SQIVND come from the germline V gene (reference sequence). There are 16 residues in the CDR3. CDR3: CASSRTARPTNEKLFF. The CDR3 bases are TGTGCCAGTAGTAGGACAGCGCGCCCAACTAATGAAAAACTGTTTTTT.

The genes are TRBV10-3 and TRBJ2-3; 9 positions match TRBD1. Germline CDR1 ENHRY, CDR2 SYGVKD. V was clipped by 5 bases and J by 3 bases; unmatched bases: 9. The CDR3 consists of 16 residues. CDR3: CAISIPGTGNTDTQYF. The CDR3 bases are TGTGCCATCAGTATACCCGGGACAGGGAATACAGATACGCAGTATTTT.

This clone was found once. The rearrangement joins TRBV7-2 to TRBJ1-2; TRBD1 is a possible D gene (6 bases). V was shortened by 1 base and J by 9 bases, with 9 bases between the two germline ends. The CDR3 is 12 residues long. The V gene's germline CDR1 is SGHTA and CDR2 FQGNSA. CDR3 coding DNA: TGTGCCAGCAGCTTAGGAGGGGGAAGCTACACCTTC. This translates into CASSLGGGSYTF.

V usage is TRBV6-5 and J usage is TRBJ1-2; weak D call: TRBD1 (6 bases). The CDR3 totals 16 residues. Germline V CDR1 and CDR2: MNHEY, SVGAGI. The V end was cut by 3 bases, the J end by 4 bases, with 18 bases between. This CDR3 is CASSYFGLRGAYGYTF. Here the CDR3 DNA reads TGTGCCAGCAGTTATTTCGGGCTTCGGGGGGCCTATGGCTACACCTTC.

V gene TRBV5-1 combines with J gene TRBJ1-2; D is unclear. V was cut by 0 bases and J by 8 bases, with 20 bases left in between. Germline V CDR1 and CDR2: SGHRS, YFSETQ. The CDR3 covers 16 residues. CDR3 coding DNA: TGCGCCAGCAGCTTGGAGGGCGGCGATGCGGGTGAGGGCTACACCTTC. Protein product: CASSLEGGDAGEGYTF.

The chain has TRBV9 and TRBJ2-3; TRBD2 aligns across 9 bases. Looked up from germline, CDR1 is SGDLS and CDR2 is YYNGEE. V trimming: 0 bases; J trimming: 5 bases; junction bases outside the gene matches: 7. The CDR3 length is 16 residues. CDR3 amino acids: CASSVGSSGGIDTQYF. Written as DNA, the CDR3 is TGTGCCAGCAGCGTAGGGTCCAGCGGGGGGATAGATACGCAGTATTTT.